This TCR beta chain was sequenced during a study of T cell responses to AZD1222 COVID-19 vaccine. Here immunoSEQ multiplex PCR was the method, and the copy in TCRdb shows in-frame clones only, minus some. The data show 180,000 or so clones, about 93% seen once. On this clone: Its target is not known.

The germline V gene has CDR1 SGHNT and CDR2 YENEEA. The CDR3 sequence is 14 residues long. V lost 2 bases and J lost 4, with 10 bases in between. Broader study findings: Spike-wide vaccine-associated CD4 TCRs dominated at 160-218 and 743-854. Donors skewed white British and female; clonal diversity was possibly underestimated.

The TCR comes from an adult in good health. The rearrangement links TRBV11-3 to TRBJ2-3, with a possible D match to TRBD1 (6 bases). The sequenced sample was peripheral blood, obtained on day 0 of AZD1222 vaccination. CDR3 coding DNA: TGTGCCAGCAGCTTACACAGGGTGGCAGATACGCAGTATTTT. Protein: CASSLHRVADTQYF. Full variable domain (outside the CDR3, taken from reference TRBV11-3 and TRBJ2-3): EAGVVQSPRYKIIEKKQPVAFWCNPISGHNTLYWYLQNLGQGPELLIRYENEEAVDDSQLPKDRFSAERLKGVDSTLKIQPAELGDSAVYLCASSLHRVADTQYFGPGTRLTVL.